This T cell receptor beta chain was obtained from a study of blood T cells in healthy people across ages. On this clonotype itself: The antigen is undetermined.

Donors each provided roughly 9.6 milliliters of peripheral blood. Primed by a sample-barcoded 5' primer and a J-beta primer mix, a second PCR proceeded for about 6 to 12 cycles. Each cDNA molecule, via a template-switch adaptor with 12 random nucleotides, was tagged. Using its own MiXCR run on the 5' RACE reads, TCRdb lists one record per CDR3 protein. Of about 1.4 million distinct CDR3 sequences listed, approximately 59% are singletons. Study-wide results and caveats: Estimates based on one million T cells were treated as lower bounds.

Germline values: CDR1 WNHNN, CDR2 SYGVQD (reference sequence). V lost 6 bases and J 5 bases, leaving 11 bases between the germline ends. This CDR3 region has 13 residues. The rearrangement links TRBV10-1 to TRBJ2-1; D call uncertain. Material: blood. This receptor was taken from a man between 18 and 35 years old in good health. CDR3 nucleotide sequence: TGCGCCAGCAGACCAAGTCTTAACAATGAGCAGTTCTTC. Translating it yields CASRPSLNNEQFF.